This T cell receptor (beta chain) derives from a study of liver allograft versus peripheral blood T cells. Overall study: The authors compared T cell receptor repertoires in transplanted livers with those in the peripheral blood of recipients.

The CDR3 is 14 amino acids. Trimming cost V 8 bases and J 5 bases, with 18 bases left between them. Germline V gene sequence: CDR1 PRHDT, CDR2 FYEKMQ (reference sequence). TCRdb re-analysed the reads in MiXCR, keeping a single row per CDR3 protein. The sample lists some 8,000 distinct CDR3 sequences; around 20% were seen once. With respect to this clonotype: No antigen is known for it.

Overall study results and limits: Liver allograft and peripheral blood T cell receptor repertoires reportedly differed.

This sequence originates from a human patient who had a liver transplant. Some of the T cells may derive from the graft donor. The rearrangement uses TRBV13 and TRBJ1-2; TRBD1 is a possible D gene (6 bases). In DNA form, the CDR3 reads TGTGCCAGCCTACGCCCAGGGGAAGGGTATGGCTACACCTTC. It codes for CASLRPGEGYGYTF.